The 16 T cell receptor beta chains listed next were all sequenced from one sample in a study of blood T cells in healthy people across ages. The second PCR ran roughly 7 to 12 cycles with a sample-barcoded 5' primer and J-beta primers. MiXCR, run by TCRdb on the 5' RACE reads, gives a single entry per CDR3 protein. This sample carries more than 1,000,000 distinct CDR3 sequences, roughly 24% of them seen once, and the ten largest clones take 0.65% to 0.95%. In addition, the sample was reused for a study of T cells of mothers and their children.

The sample comprised blood. These receptors were obtained from a girl aged 2 to 9 in good health.

The V gene is TRBV11-3, the J gene TRBJ2-2; possibly TRBD1 for D (6 bases). The CDR3 has 17 residues. The ends were cut back, 3 bases at V and 2 bases at J, with 16 bases in the middle. The germline V gene encodes CDR1 SGHNT and CDR2 YENEEA. Here the CDR3 DNA reads TGTGCCAGCAGCTTCGATTCCGGGACACCTAACACCGGGGAGCTGTTTTTT. Its protein product is CASSFDSGTPNTGELFF.

J is TRBJ1-2 and V is TRBV7-2, with 7 positions matching TRBD1. The germline V gene has CDR1 SGHTA and CDR2 FQGNSA. The CDR3 is 15 amino acids. The J segment lost 8 bases and the V segment lost 3 bases, leaving 12 bases of the junction unmatched. The CDR3, as DNA: TGTGCCAGCAGCTTGGACAGGAGCATTGAGCAAGGCTACACCTTC. It codes for CASSLDRSIEQGYTF.

This chain joins TRBV29-1 and TRBJ1-4; possibly TRBD1 for D (5 bases). Germline assignment: CDR1 SQVTM and CDR2 ANQGSEA. V was trimmed by 1 base and J by 13 bases, leaving 10 bases between them. CDR3 length: 11 residues. The DNA for the CDR3 is TGCAGCGTTGAAGGTCAGGGACGACTGTTTTTT. Protein: CSVEGQGRLFF.

This clonotype was recorded only once. This chain joins TRBV29-1 and TRBJ2-7; D is possibly TRBD1 (5 bases). CDR3 length equals 12 residues. Germline assignment: CDR1 SQVTM and CDR2 ANQGSEA. V dropped 8 bases and J dropped 2 bases, with 13 bases sitting between them. CDR3 sequence (DNA): TGCAGCTACGTGGACACAACCTACGAGCAGTACTTC. Translated, it gives CSYVDTTYEQYF.

This chain links TRBV4-1 with TRBJ1-6, with D perhaps TRBD1 (6 bases). Trimming took off 1 base at V and 9 bases at J, with 16 bases between the two ends. This CDR3 is built from 16 residues. The V gene's germline CDR1 is MGHRA and CDR2 YSYEKL. In DNA, the CDR3 is TGCGCCAGCAGCCAAGGTCCTACAGGGTTCGGTTCACCCCTCCACTTT. It yields the protein CASSQGPTGFGSPLHF.

This clonotype was seen a handful of times. This chain joins TRBV6-6 and TRBJ2-5, with 13 bases lining up with TRBD2. J gave up 5 bases and V 6 bases, and 9 bases lay outside the gene matches. The CDR3 extends over 16 amino acids. Germline V gene data show CDR1 as MNHNY and CDR2 as SVGAGI (reference sequence). The CDR3 nucleotides are TGTGCCAGCAGCACGACTAGCGGGGGGCGATTTGAGACCCAGTACTTC. It is translated as CASSTTSGGRFETQYF.

The chain is built from TRBV3-1 and TRBJ1-5, with D hard to call. CDR3 length: 15 amino acids. V was clipped by 3 bases and J by 2 bases, with 11 bases between them. From germline, CDR1 is LGHDT and CDR2 YNNKEL (reference sequence). The CDR3 DNA reads TGTGCCAGCAGCCAGCTTTGGGATGGCAATCAGCCCCAGCATTTT. Encoded protein: CASSQLWDGNQPQHF.

This clonotype turned up a few times. The V gene is TRBV7-2, the J gene TRBJ2-5; TRBD2 aligns across 8 bases. The closer fit of TRBJ2-1 to the DNA end suggests the J call may be wrong. CDR1 SGHTA and CDR2 FQGNSA come from the germline V gene. The CDR3 totals 15 residues. The CDR3 protein is CASSLGTSLYNEQFF. The CDR3 nucleotides read TGTGCCAGCAGCTTAGGGACTAGCCTCTACAATGAGCAGTTCTTC.

The chain joins TRBV15 to TRBJ2-7, with D possibly matching TRBD2 (6 bases). Germline CDR1 reads LNHNV; CDR2 reads YYDKDF (reference sequence). This CDR3 is built from 13 residues. Trimming removed 1 base at V and 4 bases at J, with 8 bases between. CDR3 sequence: CATSRVEGYEQYF. The CDR3 nucleotides are TGTGCCACCAGCAGAGTGGAGGGATACGAGCAGTACTTC.

This clonotype was seen just once. The rearrangement links TRBV19 to TRBJ2-3; D may match TRBD1 or TRBD2 (6 bases each). The CDR3 spans 14 residues. Germline V CDR1 and CDR2: LNHDA, SQIVND (reference sequence). The V and J ends lost 3 bases and 1 base respectively, with 8 bases between them. CDR3 in amino acids: CASSMGGGTDTQYF. CDR3 nucleotide sequence: TGTGCCAGTAGTATGGGGGGCGGCACAGATACGCAGTATTTT.

There are a few counts of this clonotype. The chain employs TRBV9 and TRBJ2-2; TRBD2 agrees at 8 bases. Trimming cost V 0 bases and J 5 bases; bases outside gene matches: 6. The CDR3 totals 16 residues. In germline, CDR1 is SGDLS, CDR2 YYNGEE. The CDR3 is CASSVAGGPKTGELFF. CDR3 coding DNA: TGTGCCAGCAGCGTAGCGGGGGGGCCAAAGACCGGGGAGCTGTTTTTT.

This clonotype was observed a single time. This chain links TRBV29-1 with TRBJ2-1; 8 positions agree with TRBD2. The CDR3 consists of 14 residues. Losses at the gene ends were 5 bases for V and 6 bases for J; bases not matched to a gene: 9. The germline gives CDR1 SQVTM, CDR2 ANQGSEA. The CDR3 DNA is TGCAGCGTTTTCCCCGGGACTAGAGCCAATGAGCAGTTCTTC. Translated, it gives CSVFPGTRANEQFF.

A few counts support this clonotype. The J gene is TRBJ1-5, the V gene TRBV28; a weak D match, TRBD1 (5 bases). V was clipped by 7 bases and J by 7 bases, with 17 bases between them. The V gene's germline CDR1 is MDHEN and CDR2 SYDVKM. The CDR3 loop spans 14 amino acids. This CDR3 reads CASTIGGFGQPQHF. DNA of the CDR3: TGTGCCAGCACTATCGGGGGTTTCGGGCAGCCCCAGCATTTT.

V is TRBV7-9 and J is TRBJ2-3; D might be TRBD2 (5 bases). Germline V lookup: CDR1 SEHNR, CDR2 FQNEAQ (reference sequence). The CDR3 loop spans 16 amino acids. Trimming cost V 0 bases and J 1 base, with 11 bases left between them. The CDR3 bases are TGTGCCAGCAGCTTAGCGCACGGGGTAGGCACAGATACGCAGTATTTT. It encodes CASSLAHGVGTDTQYF. The full variable domain, in which reference TRBV7-9 and TRBJ2-3 provide the parts outside the CDR3, is DTGVSQNPRHKITKRGQNVTFRCDPISEHNRLYWYRQTLGQGPEFLTYFQNEAQLEKSRLLSDRFSAERPKGSFSTLEIQRTEQGDSAMYLCASSLAHGVGTDTQYFGPGTRLTVL.

In this sample, this clonotype turned up many times. CDR3 DNA: TGCGCCAGCAGCCACGGACCCGGGACAGGGGATTCCTATGGCTACACCTTC. Translation gives CASSHGPGTGDSYGYTF. The chain employs TRBV4-1 and TRBJ1-2, with 10 bases aligning to TRBD1. After removal of 3 bases from V and 4 bases from J, the junction contained 11 bases not matched to a gene. Germline loops: CDR1 MGHRA, CDR2 YSYEKL. The CDR3 loop spans 17 amino acids.

The V call is TRBV19, the J call TRBJ1-5; no clear D. The CDR3 contains 14 residues. The ends were cut back, 5 bases at V and 7 bases at J, with 15 bases in the middle. Germline V CDR1 and CDR2: LNHDA, SQIVND (reference sequence). The CDR3 bases are TGTGCCAGTAGTTATCAAGGGTTCAACCAGCCCCAGCATTTT. Its translation is CASSYQGFNQPQHF.